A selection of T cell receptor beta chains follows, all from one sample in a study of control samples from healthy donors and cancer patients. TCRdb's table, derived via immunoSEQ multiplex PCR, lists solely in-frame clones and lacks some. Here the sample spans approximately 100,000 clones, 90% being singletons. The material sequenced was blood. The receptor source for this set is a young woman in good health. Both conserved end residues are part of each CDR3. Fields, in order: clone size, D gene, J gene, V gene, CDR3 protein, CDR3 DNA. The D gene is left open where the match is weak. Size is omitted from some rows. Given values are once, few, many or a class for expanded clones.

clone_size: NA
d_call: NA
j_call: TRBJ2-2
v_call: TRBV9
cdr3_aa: CASSPRQNTGELFF
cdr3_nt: TGTGCCAGCAGCCCCCGACAGAACACCGGGGAGCTGTTTTTT

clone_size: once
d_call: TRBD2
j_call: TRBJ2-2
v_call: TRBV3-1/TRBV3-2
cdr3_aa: CASSPGTSGRTRRFTGELFF
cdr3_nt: TGTGCCAGCAGCCCGGGGACTAGCGGGCGGACGAGGCGGTTTACCGGGGAGCTGTTTTTT

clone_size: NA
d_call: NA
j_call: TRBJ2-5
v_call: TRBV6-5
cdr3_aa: CASSYARGETQYF
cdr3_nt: TGTGCCAGCAGTTACGCGCGGGGAGAGACCCAGTACTTC

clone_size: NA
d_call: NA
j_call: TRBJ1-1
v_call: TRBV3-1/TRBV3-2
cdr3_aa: CASSRGSLGTEAFF
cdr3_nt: TGTGCCAGCAGCCGAGGGTCCCTGGGCACTGAAGCTTTCTTT

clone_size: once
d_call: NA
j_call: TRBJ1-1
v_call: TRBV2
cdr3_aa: CASSEGQGYTEAFF
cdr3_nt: TGTGCCAGCAGTGAAGGTCAGGGGTACACTGAAGCTTTCTTT

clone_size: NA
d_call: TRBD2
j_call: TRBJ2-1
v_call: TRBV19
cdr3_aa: CASAVTSGGAYNEQFF
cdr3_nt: TGTGCCAGTGCAGTGACTAGCGGGGGAGCCTACAATGAGCAGTTCTTC

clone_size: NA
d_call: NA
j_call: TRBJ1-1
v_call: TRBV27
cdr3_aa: CASSFGGAQTEAFF
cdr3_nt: TGTGCCAGCAGTTTTGGGGGGGCGCAAACTGAAGCTTTCTTT

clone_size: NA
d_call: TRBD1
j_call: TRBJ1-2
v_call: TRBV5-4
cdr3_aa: CASSSRQGRDYGYTF
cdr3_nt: TGTGCCAGCAGCTCTAGACAGGGTCGGGACTATGGCTACACCTTC

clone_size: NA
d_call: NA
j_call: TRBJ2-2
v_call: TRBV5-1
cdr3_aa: CASSFEGDGVSGELFF
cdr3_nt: TGCGCCAGCAGCTTCGAGGGGGACGGAGTCTCCGGGGAGCTGTTTTTT

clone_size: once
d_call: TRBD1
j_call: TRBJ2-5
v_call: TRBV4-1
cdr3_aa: CASSQDEGQGVQETQYF
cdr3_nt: TGCGCCAGCAGCCAAGACGAGGGACAGGGGGTCCAAGAGACCCAGTACTTC

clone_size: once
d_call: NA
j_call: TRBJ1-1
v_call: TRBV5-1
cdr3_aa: CASSFGGGHTEAFF
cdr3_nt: TGCGCCAGCAGCTTCGGGGGAGGGCACACTGAAGCTTTCTTT

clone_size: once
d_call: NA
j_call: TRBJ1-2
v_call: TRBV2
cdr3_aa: CASSENRNYGYTF
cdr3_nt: TGTGCCAGCAGTGAAAACAGAAACTATGGCTACACCTTC

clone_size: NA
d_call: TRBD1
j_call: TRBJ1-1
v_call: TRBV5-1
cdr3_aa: CASRKERDRNRYGVWWMNTEAFF
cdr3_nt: TGCGCCAGCAGAAAGGAACGGGACAGGAATCGGTATGGGGTATGGTGGATGAACACTGAAGCTTTCTTT

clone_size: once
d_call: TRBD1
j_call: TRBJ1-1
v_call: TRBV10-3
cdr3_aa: CAISGGTARTKRLNTEAFF
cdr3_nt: TGTGCCATCAGTGGCGGGACAGCGAGAACGAAGAGATTGAACACTGAAGCTTTCTTT

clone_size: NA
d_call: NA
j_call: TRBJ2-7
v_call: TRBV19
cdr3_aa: CASSQQGTSSYEQYF
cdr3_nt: TGTGCCAGTAGTCAACAGGGGACTAGCTCCTACGAGCAGTACTTC

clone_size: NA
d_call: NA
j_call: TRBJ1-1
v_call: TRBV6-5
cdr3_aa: CASRPLGLNTEAFF
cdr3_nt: TGTGCCAGCAGACCCCTAGGCCTTAACACTGAAGCTTTCTTT

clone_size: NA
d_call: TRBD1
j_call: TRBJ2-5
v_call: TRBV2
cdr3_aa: CASSEDFGRDRGETQYF
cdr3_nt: TGTGCCAGCAGTGAAGATTTCGGGAGGGACAGGGGAGAGACCCAGTACTTC

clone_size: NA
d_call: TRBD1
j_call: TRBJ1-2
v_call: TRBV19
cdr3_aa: CASSLGQGRGYTF
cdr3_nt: TGTGCCAGTAGTCTCGGACAGGGTCGTGGCTACACCTTC

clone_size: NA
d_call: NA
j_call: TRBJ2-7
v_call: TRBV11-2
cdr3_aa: CAGIGPAGYEQYF
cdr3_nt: TGTGCCGGTATAGGGCCGGCAGGCTACGAGCAGTACTTC

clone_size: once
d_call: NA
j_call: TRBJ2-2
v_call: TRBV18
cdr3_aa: CASSQGSDTGELFF
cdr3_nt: TGTGCCAGCTCACAGGGAAGTGACACCGGGGAGCTGTTTTTT

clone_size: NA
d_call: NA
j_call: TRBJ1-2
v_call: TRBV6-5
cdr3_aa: CASSYEGGSNYGYTF
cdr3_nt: TGTGCCAGCAGTTATGAGGGGGGGAGTAACTATGGCTACACCTTC

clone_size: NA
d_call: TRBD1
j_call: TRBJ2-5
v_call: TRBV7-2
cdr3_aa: CASSLRGGGETQYF
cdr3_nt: TGTGCCAGCAGCTTAAGAGGGGGCGGAGAGACCCAGTACTTC

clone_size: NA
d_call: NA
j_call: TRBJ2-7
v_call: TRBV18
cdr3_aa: CASSPSGAGEQYF
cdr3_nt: TGTGCCAGCTCTCCATCGGGGGCTGGCGAGCAGTACTTC

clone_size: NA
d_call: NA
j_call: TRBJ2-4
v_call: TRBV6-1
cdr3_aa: CASSEVTGRAKNIQYF
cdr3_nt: TGTGCCAGCAGTGAAGTGACGGGACGGGCCAAAAACATTCAGTACTTC

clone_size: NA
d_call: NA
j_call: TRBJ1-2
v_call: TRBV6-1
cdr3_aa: CASSLGAPDYGYTF
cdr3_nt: TGTGCCAGCAGCCTCGGGGCCCCGGACTATGGCTACACCTTC

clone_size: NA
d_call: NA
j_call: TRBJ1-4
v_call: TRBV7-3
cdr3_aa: CASSSRGWREKLFF
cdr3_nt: TGTGCCAGCAGCTCCCGGGGTTGGCGAGAAAAACTGTTTTTT

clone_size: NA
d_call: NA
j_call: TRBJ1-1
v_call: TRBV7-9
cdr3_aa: CASSLGSAMNTEAFF
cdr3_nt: TGTGCCAGCAGCTTAGGCTCGGCGATGAACACTGAAGCTTTCTTT

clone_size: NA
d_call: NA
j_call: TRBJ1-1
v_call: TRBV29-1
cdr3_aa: CSVEDKWTGGVNTEAFF
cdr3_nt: TGCAGCGTTGAAGATAAATGGACCGGTGGGGTTAACACTGAAGCTTTCTTT

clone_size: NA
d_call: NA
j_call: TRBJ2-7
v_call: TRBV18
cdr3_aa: CASSPRAGSQNSYEQYF
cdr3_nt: TGTGCCAGCTCACCTCGGGCGGGCAGCCAAAACTCCTACGAGCAGTACTTC

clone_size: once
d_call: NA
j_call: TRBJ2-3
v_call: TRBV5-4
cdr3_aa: CASTPGGNTDTQYF
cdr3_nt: TGTGCCAGCACCCCCGGCGGAAACACAGATACGCAGTATTTT

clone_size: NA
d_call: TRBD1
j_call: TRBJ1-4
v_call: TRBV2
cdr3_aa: CASTGYLTGGFGEKLFF
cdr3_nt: TGTGCCAGCACGGGTTACCTGACAGGGGGCTTCGGTGAAAAACTGTTTTTT

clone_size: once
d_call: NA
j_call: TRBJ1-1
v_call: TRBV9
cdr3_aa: CASSVGSLAGLNTEAFF
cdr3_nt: TGTGCCAGCAGCGTAGGATCCCTCGCAGGGCTTAACACTGAAGCTTTCTTT

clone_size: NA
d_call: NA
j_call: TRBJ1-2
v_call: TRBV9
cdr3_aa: CASSVAPSGPPQNYGYTF
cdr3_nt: TGTGCCAGCAGCGTAGCCCCAAGCGGACCACCCCAAAACTATGGCTACACCTTC